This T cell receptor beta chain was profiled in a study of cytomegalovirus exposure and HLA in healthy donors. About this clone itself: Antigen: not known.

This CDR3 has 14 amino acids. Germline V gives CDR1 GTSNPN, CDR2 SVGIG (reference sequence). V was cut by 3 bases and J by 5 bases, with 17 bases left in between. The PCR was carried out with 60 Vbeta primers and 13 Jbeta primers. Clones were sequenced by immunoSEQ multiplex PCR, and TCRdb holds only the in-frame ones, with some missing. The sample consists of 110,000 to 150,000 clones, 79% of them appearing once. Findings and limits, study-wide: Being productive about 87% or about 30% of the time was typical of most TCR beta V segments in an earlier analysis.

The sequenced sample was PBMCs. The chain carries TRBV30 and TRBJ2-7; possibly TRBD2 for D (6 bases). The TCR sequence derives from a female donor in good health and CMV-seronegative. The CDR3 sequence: CAWRVGPQRDEQYF. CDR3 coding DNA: TGTGCCTGGAGAGTGGGACCCCAGCGGGACGAGCAGTACTTC.